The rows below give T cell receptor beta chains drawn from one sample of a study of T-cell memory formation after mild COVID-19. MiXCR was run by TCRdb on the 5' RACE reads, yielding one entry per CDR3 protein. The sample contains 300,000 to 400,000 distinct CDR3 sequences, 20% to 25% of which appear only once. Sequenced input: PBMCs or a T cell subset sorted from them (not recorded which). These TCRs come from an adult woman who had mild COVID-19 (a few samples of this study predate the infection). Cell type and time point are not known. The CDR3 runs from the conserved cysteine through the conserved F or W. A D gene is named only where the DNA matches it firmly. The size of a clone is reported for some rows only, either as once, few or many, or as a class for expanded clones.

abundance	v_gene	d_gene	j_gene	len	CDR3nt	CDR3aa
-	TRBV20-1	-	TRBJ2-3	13	TGCAGTGCTGGGGGGGCAAGCACAGATACGCAGTATTTT	CSAGGASTDTQYF
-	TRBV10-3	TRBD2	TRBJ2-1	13	TGTGCCATCAGTGCTAGCGGGAGTGGTGAGCAGTTCTTC	CAISASGSGEQFF
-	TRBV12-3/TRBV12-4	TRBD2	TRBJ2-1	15	TGTGCCAGCAGTCACGGGGGGGGCTCTTCCAATGAGCAGTTCTTC	CASSHGGGSSNEQFF
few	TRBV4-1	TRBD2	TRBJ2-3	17	TGCGCCAGCAGCCTCCTTGCTAGCGGGGGGGCGGGAGATACGCAGTATTTT	CASSLLASGGAGDTQYF
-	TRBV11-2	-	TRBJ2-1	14	TGTGCCAGCACCGAGTGGGGGGCATACAATGAGCAGTTCTTC	CASTEWGAYNEQFF
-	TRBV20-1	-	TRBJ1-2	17	TGCAGTGCTAGAGATGCGGAGGACAGCCCGAGGGACTATGGCTACACCTTC	CSARDAEDSPRDYGYTF
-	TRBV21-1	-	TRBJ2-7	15	TGTGCCAGCAGCAAAGTGTGGGGGGCGAACTACGAGCAGTACTTC	CASSKVWGANYEQYF
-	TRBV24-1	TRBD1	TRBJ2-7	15	TGTGCCACCAGTGATGGACAGGGTCCCTGGGACGAGCAGTACTTC	CATSDGQGPWDEQYF
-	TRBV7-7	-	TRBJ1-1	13	TGTGCCAGCAGCTTAGGGGTTAGCACTGAAGCTTTCTTT	CASSLGVSTEAFF
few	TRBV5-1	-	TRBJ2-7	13	TGCGCCAGCGCCGACGGAGACTCCTACGAGCAGTACTTC	CASADGDSYEQYF
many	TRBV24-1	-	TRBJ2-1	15	TGTGCCACCAGTGATACACGACCAGGGCCCAATGAGCAGTTCTTC	CATSDTRPGPNEQFF
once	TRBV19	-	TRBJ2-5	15	TGTGCCAGTAGTATAGGAGTCGGGGCGTGGGAGACCCAGTACTTC	CASSIGVGAWETQYF
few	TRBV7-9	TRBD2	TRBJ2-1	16	TGTGCCAGCACCCAAGGGGGTAGCGGGAACTATAATGAGCAGTTCTTC	CASTQGGSGNYNEQFF
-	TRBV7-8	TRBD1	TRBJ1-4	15	TGTGCCAGCAGCTCCCAGACAGGGGGTGGCGAAAAACTGTTTTTT	CASSSQTGGGEKLFF
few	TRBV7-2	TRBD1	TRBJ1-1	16	TGTGCCAGCAGCCCGGGACAGAATTCCTTGAACACTGAAGCTTTCTTT	CASSPGQNSLNTEAFF
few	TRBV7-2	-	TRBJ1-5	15	TGTGCCAGCAGCGCCGCCACAGGAATCAATCAGCCCCAGCATTTT	CASSAATGINQPQHF
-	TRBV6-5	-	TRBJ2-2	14	TGTGCCAGCAGTTTCCAGCGAAACACCGGGGAGCTGTTTTTT	CASSFQRNTGELFF
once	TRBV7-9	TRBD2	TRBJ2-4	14	TGTGTCAGCAGCGCCTCGGGGGGAGGGGACATTCAGTACTTC	CVSSASGGGDIQYF
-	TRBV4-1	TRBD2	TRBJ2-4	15	TGCGCCAGCAGCCAACACCCGAGCGGGAATGACATTCAGTACTTC	CASSQHPSGNDIQYF
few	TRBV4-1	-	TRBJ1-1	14	TGCGCCAGCAACCCCTGGGGCGGTAACACTGAAGCTTTCTTT	CASNPWGGNTEAFF
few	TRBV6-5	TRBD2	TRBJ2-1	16	TGTGCCAGCAGTCGCCCGACTAGCGGACTTAACAATGAGCAGTTCTTC	CASSRPTSGLNNEQFF